These T cell receptor beta chains were read from a single sample in a study of cytomegalovirus exposure and HLA in healthy donors. This table comes from immunoSEQ multiplex PCR, and its TCRdb copy is limited to in-frame clones, with some not included. The table has more than 35,000 clones, roughly 50% seen once; the top ten hold less than 7%. Source material: PBMCs. The origin of the receptors is a woman in her 40s in good health and CMV-seropositive. The CDR3 runs from the conserved cysteine through the conserved F or W. The D gene is left open where the match is weak. Part of the rows lack a size; the others show once, few, many or a class for expanded clones.

len	v_gene	d_gene	j_gene	abundance	CDR3aa	CDR3nt
14	TRBV7-9	.	TRBJ2-2	.	CASSPHVNTGELFF	TGTGCCAGCAGCCCACACGTGAACACCGGGGAGCTGTTTTTT
15	TRBV5-8	TRBD1	TRBJ2-4	.	CASSSGTGWENIQYF	TGTGCCAGCAGCTCTGGGACAGGGTGGGAAAACATTCAGTACTTC
12	TRBV7-9	.	TRBJ1-2	.	CASSSLFGGYTF	TGTGCCAGCAGCTCCCTCTTCGGTGGCTACACCTTC
12	TRBV27	.	TRBJ2-1	.	CASRGLSNEQFF	TGTGCCAGCAGAGGACTCTCCAATGAGCAGTTCTTC
15	TRBV19	TRBD1	TRBJ1-1	.	CASRMSRDRGTEAFF	TGTGCCAGTAGGATGAGCCGGGACAGGGGCACTGAAGCTTTCTTT
15	TRBV5-4	.	TRBJ1-2	.	CASSPVGADGYGYTF	TGTGCCAGCAGCCCAGTAGGCGCCGACGGGTATGGCTACACCTTC
20	TRBV7-6	TRBD1	TRBJ1-6	.	CASSSRPPGTGSISRSPLHF	TGTGCCAGCAGCTCGAGACCCCCCGGGACAGGGAGTATTTCGCGTTCACCCCTCCACTTT
12	TRBV2	.	TRBJ1-4	.	CASEGGQTSLKF	TGTGCCAGCGAAGGAGGACAGACCTCGCTTAAGTTC
14	TRBV19	TRBD1	TRBJ2-3	few	CASSIRTGIDTQYF	TGTGCCAGTAGTATAAGGACAGGGATAGATACGCAGTATTTT
14	TRBV12-5	.	TRBJ1-1	.	CASGFADRPTEAFF	TGTGCTAGTGGTTTCGCAGACAGGCCCACTGAAGCTTTCTTT
14	TRBV5-6	TRBD2	TRBJ2-7	.	CASSLGTSSYEQYF	TGTGCCAGCAGCTTGGGGACTAGCAGCTACGAGCAGTACTTC
16	TRBV11-2	TRBD1	TRBJ1-6	.	CASSLTLTGVLSPLHF	TGTGCCAGCAGCTTAACCCTGACAGGGGTTCTTTCACCCCTCCACTTT
13	TRBV7-2	.	TRBJ1-2	few	CASSHQINYGYTF	TGTGCCAGCAGCCATCAGATTAACTATGGCTACACCTTC
13	TRBV5-4	TRBD1	TRBJ2-5	.	CASSTGQQETQYF	TGTGCCAGCAGCACGGGACAGCAAGAGACCCAGTACTTC
13	TRBV10-1	.	TRBJ2-5	few	CASSDANQETQYF	TGCGCCAGCAGTGATGCGAACCAAGAGACCCAGTACTTC
16	TRBV14	TRBD1	TRBJ2-3	.	CASSHTNRGRADTQYF	TGTGCCAGCAGCCATACGAACAGGGGTAGAGCAGATACGCAGTATTTT
14	TRBV6-6	.	TRBJ2-7	.	CASSQGTSSYEQYF	TGTGCCAGCAGTCAAGGGACAAGCTCCTACGAGCAGTACTTC
12	TRBV29-1	TRBD2	TRBJ2-1	.	CAEGRGSKEQFF	TGCGCGGAGGGGCGCGGGAGTAAGGAGCAGTTCTTC
15	TRBV27	.	TRBJ2-7	.	CASRLQGSSSYEQYF	TGTGCCAGCAGATTACAGGGTTCAAGCTCCTACGAGCAGTACTTC
15	TRBV7-8	.	TRBJ1-5	.	CASSSTDRFSQPQHF	TGTGCCAGCAGCTCAACCGACAGGTTCAGTCAGCCCCAGCATTTT
14	TRBV5-4	TRBD1	TRBJ2-5	few	CASSRQGRGETQYF	TGTGCCAGCAGTCGACAGGGAAGGGGGGAGACCCAGTACTTC
16	TRBV27	TRBD1	TRBJ2-7	few	CASSRNPGQGKYEQYF	TGTGCCAGCAGCCGCAATCCCGGACAGGGGAAGTACGAGCAGTACTTC
14	TRBV6-1	.	TRBJ2-3	few	CASSEGPFTDTQYF	TGTGCCAGCAGTGAAGGGCCCTTCACAGATACGCAGTATTTT
13	TRBV11-3	.	TRBJ2-5	.	CASSLIGGETQYF	TGTGCCAGCAGCTTAATAGGGGGAGAGACCCAGTACTTC
13	TRBV18	TRBD1	TRBJ1-5	.	CASQGQANQPQHF	TGTGCCAGCCAAGGACAGGCAAATCAGCCCCAGCATTTT
14	TRBV25-1	.	TRBJ2-3	.	CASSEPSGPDTQYF	TGTGCCAGCAGTGAGCCATCAGGGCCAGATACGCAGTATTTT
13	TRBV5-1	.	TRBJ1-1	once	CASTQTGNTEAFF	TGCGCCAGCACCCAGACAGGGAACACTGAAGCTTTCTTT
13	TRBV2	.	TRBJ2-5	.	CASNKESQETQYF	TGTGCCAGCAATAAGGAGTCCCAAGAGACCCAGTACTTC
16	TRBV7-9	TRBD1	TRBJ2-1	.	CASSRFRTGANGEQFF	TGTGCCAGCAGCCGTTTTAGGACAGGGGCCAACGGTGAGCAGTTCTTC
14	TRBV5-1	.	TRBJ2-3	.	CASSVAWARDTQYF	TGCGCCAGCAGCGTTGCGTGGGCGAGAGATACGCAGTATTTT
13	TRBV6-5	.	TRBJ1-1	few	CASSPSMNTEAFF	TGTGCCAGCAGTCCCAGTATGAACACTGAAGCTTTCTTT
12	TRBV7-3	.	TRBJ2-3	few	CASSPNGDTQYF	TGTGCCAGCAGCCCAAACGGGGATACGCAGTATTTT
15	TRBV9	TRBD2	TRBJ2-7	.	CASSAGGTSDYEQYF	TGTGCCAGCAGCGCCGGGGGGACTAGCGACTACGAGCAGTACTTC
14	TRBV19	TRBD1	TRBJ1-6	.	CASSTTGRDSPLHF	TGTGCCAGTAGTACGACAGGGCGGGATTCACCCCTCCACTTT
14	TRBV6-5	TRBD1	TRBJ1-2	.	CASSTGQGANGYTF	TGTGCCAGCAGTACCGGACAGGGGGCGAATGGCTACACCTTC
13	TRBV4-1	.	TRBJ2-5	few	CASSRILGQTQYF	TGCGCCAGCAGCCGTATCTTGGGGCAGACCCAGTACTTC
15	TRBV19	.	TRBJ1-1	.	CASSPKQGGNTEAFF	TGTGCCAGTAGTCCCAAACAGGGCGGGAACACTGAAGCTTTCTTT
14	TRBV5-1	TRBD1	TRBJ2-3	.	CASSSPDRTDTQYF	TGCGCCAGCAGCAGCCCGGACAGGACGGATACGCAGTATTTT
13	TRBV2	.	TRBJ1-1	few	CASSDDRNTEAFF	TGTGCCAGCAGTGACGACAGGAACACTGAAGCTTTCTTT